The 15 T cell receptor beta chains presented below share a single source sample, sequenced in a study of cytomegalovirus exposure and HLA in healthy donors. The PCR contained 60 Vbeta and 13 Jbeta primers. The method was immunoSEQ multiplex PCR; TCRdb's version includes in-frame clones alone and lacks a portion of them. The table has 110,000 to 150,000 clones, about 80% seen once; the top ten hold 1% to 1.5%. Specimen: PBMCs. Source of these receptors: a male donor in good health and CMV-seropositive.

This chain connects TRBV28 to TRBJ2-5; the match to TRBD1 covers 8 bases. CDR1 is MDHEN and CDR2 is SYDVKM in the germline V gene. Trimming took 2 bases from V and 5 from J; bases not matched to a gene: 1. This CDR3 spans 13 amino acids. CDR3 protein: CASSLRQGETQYF. Written as DNA, the CDR3 is TGTGCCAGCAGTTTACGACAGGGGGAGACCCAGTACTTC.

The rearrangement joins TRBV27 to TRBJ2-7, with D possibly being TRBD2 (6 bases). V lost 1 base and J 3 bases, leaving 13 bases between the germline ends. The CDR3 runs 15 residues. Germline loops: CDR1 MNHEY, CDR2 SMNVEV (reference sequence). The CDR3 protein is CASSLYGGDYYEQYF. CDR3 sequence (DNA): TGTGCCAGCAGTTTATACGGGGGAGACTACTACGAGCAGTACTTC.

This chain connects TRBV2 to TRBJ2-2, with 8 bases aligning to TRBD2. This CDR3 is built from 15 residues. Germline V gene sequence: CDR1 SNHLY, CDR2 FYNNEI. V lost 4 bases to trimming and J lost 5 bases; unmatched junction nucleotides: 6. The CDR3 DNA sequence: TGTGCCAGCAGTGCTCTGACTAGCGTGACCGGGGAGCTGTTTTTT. Translated: CASSALTSVTGELFF.

This clone was observed a single time. V gene TRBV28 combines with J gene TRBJ1-2; 9 bases map to TRBD1. V lost 6 bases and J lost 5; bases outside the gene matches: 10. In germline, CDR1 is MDHEN, CDR2 SYDVKM. The CDR3 spans 15 residues. This CDR3 reads CASSPVRDRAYGYTF. CDR3 DNA: TGTGCCAGCAGCCCAGTCCGGGACAGGGCTTATGGCTACACCTTC.

The J gene is TRBJ1-1, the V gene TRBV19; D is uncertain. Trimming stripped 7 bases from V and 6 bases from J, with 6 bases between. The CDR3 is 10 residues long. The V gene's germline CDR1 is LNHDA and CDR2 SQIVND (reference sequence). The CDR3 DNA sequence: TGTGCCAGTAATGGGCCTGAAGCTTTCTTT. Its protein product is CASNGPEAFF.

The J gene is TRBJ2-7, the V gene TRBV18, with D hard to call. The germline CDR1 and CDR2 sequences are KGHSH and LQKENI. CDR3 length: 13 residues. V was shortened by 5 bases and J by 1 base, with 9 bases between the two germline ends. CDR3 region: CASSSASSYEQYF. The DNA of the CDR3 is TGTGCCAGCTCAAGCGCCAGTTCCTACGAGCAGTACTTC.

The rearrangement links TRBV7-3 to TRBJ2-6, with 8 bases lining up with TRBD2. This CDR3 contains 18 residues. Germline V gene sequence: CDR1 SGHTA, CDR2 FQGTGA. With 5 bases clipped from V and 2 bases from J, the junction kept 11 bases outside the gene matches. In DNA, the CDR3 is TGTGCCAGCAGCGCCCCGGGAGGGGATAGACCTGGGGCCAACGTCCTGACTTTC. As protein: CASSAPGGDRPGANVLTF.

The J gene is TRBJ1-2, the V gene TRBV7-2; no reliable D call. The CDR3 covers 13 residues. The germline V and J ends were trimmed by 1 base and 8 bases, with 11 bases remaining between them. Germline CDR1 and CDR2: SGHTA and FQGNSA. CDR3 residues: CASSLERIGGYTF. The CDR3 DNA reads TGTGCCAGCAGCTTAGAGCGGATAGGCGGCTACACCTTC.

V usage is TRBV18 and J usage is TRBJ1-1, with 10 bases fitting TRBD1. The CDR3 totals 15 residues. Germline assignment: CDR1 KGHSH and CDR2 LQKENI. The V segment lost 5 bases and the J segment 5 bases; nucleotides outside the gene matches: 8. CDR3 protein: CASSETGGAETEAFF. The CDR3, as DNA: TGTGCCAGCTCAGAGACAGGGGGCGCGGAGACTGAAGCTTTCTTT.

The V and J genes are TRBV5-1 and TRBJ2-7, with TRBD1 matching 7 bases. The CDR3 consists of 17 residues. V was clipped by 1 base and J by 4 bases; unmatched bases: 14. Looked up from germline, CDR1 is SGHRS and CDR2 is YFSETQ. The DNA for the CDR3 is TGCGCCAGCAGCTTGAGTTTTTCCGGGACAGAGGGGTACGAGCAGTACTTC. Amino acid sequence: CASSLSFSGTEGYEQYF.

The J gene is TRBJ2-3, the V gene TRBV5-4, with 9 bases aligning to TRBD2. CDR3 length: 15 amino acids. After removal of 7 bases from V and 3 bases from J, the junction contained 9 bases not matched to a gene. CDR1 and CDR2 (germline): SGHNT, YYREEE (reference sequence). The CDR3 here is CASCNSGLATDTQYF. The CDR3 DNA follows: TGTGCCAGCTGTAACTCGGGACTAGCAACAGATACGCAGTATTTT.

In the case of this clone: The germline gene is not matched at one end of the junction; a read error may be the cause. V and J are TRBV4-1 and TRBJ1-2; TRBD1 matches 9 bases. Germline V lookup: CDR1 MGHRA, CDR2 YSYEKL. This CDR3 is 15 amino acids long. This CDR3 reads CASSQPLDRGYGYPF. For the CDR3, the DNA is TGCGCCAGCAGCCAACCCCTGGACAGGGGCTATGGCTACCCCTTC.

The chain has TRBV4-3 and TRBJ2-7; the match to TRBD1 covers 8 bases. The CDR3 covers 13 residues. V shed 4 bases, J shed 2 bases, and the junction held 1 base outside the gene matches. Germline V lookup: CDR1 LGHNA, CDR2 YSLEER. The CDR3 nucleotides are TGCGCCAGCAGCCCGGGACAGGCCTACGAGCAGTACTTC. This translates into CASSPGQAYEQYF.

This clone was detected a few times. The rearrangement links TRBV6-5 to TRBJ2-1, with 7 bases fitting TRBD2. This CDR3 spans 15 amino acids. Germline lookup yields CDR1 MNHEY and CDR2 SVGAGI. Unmatched junction bases numbered 14, after V lost 6 bases and J lost 9 bases. The CDR3 nucleotides read TGTGCCAGCAGCCTCGTCGGGGCGGGAGTGGCTGAGCAGTTCTTC. Its protein is CASSLVGAGVAEQFF.

This clone was recorded only once. The junction departs from the called germline gene at one end, perhaps through a read error. V is TRBV7-7 and J is TRBJ2-1; TRBD1 matches 8 bases. The CDR3 runs to 15 residues. Germline assignment: CDR1 SSHAT and CDR2 FNYEAQ (reference sequence). Written as DNA, the CDR3 is TGTGCTAGCAGCTTGGATGGACAGGGTTACAATGAGCAGTTCTTC. Amino acids: CASSLDGQGYNEQFF.